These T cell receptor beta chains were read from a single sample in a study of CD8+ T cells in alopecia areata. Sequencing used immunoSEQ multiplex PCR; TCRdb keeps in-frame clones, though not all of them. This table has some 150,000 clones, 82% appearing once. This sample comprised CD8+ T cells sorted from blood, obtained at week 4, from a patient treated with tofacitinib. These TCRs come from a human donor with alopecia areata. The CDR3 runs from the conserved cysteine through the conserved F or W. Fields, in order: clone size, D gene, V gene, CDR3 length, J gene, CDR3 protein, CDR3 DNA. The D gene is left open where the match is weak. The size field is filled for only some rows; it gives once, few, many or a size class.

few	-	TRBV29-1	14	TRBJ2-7	CSATTSDSSYEQYF	TGCAGCGCTACGACCTCTGACAGCTCCTACGAGCAGTACTTC
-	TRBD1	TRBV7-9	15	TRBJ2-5	CASSRLDRGQETQYF	TGTGCCAGCAGCCGCCTGGACAGGGGACAAGAGACCCAGTACTTC
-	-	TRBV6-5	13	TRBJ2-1	CASAASDYNEQFF	TGTGCCAGCGCGGCTTCCGATTACAATGAGCAGTTCTTC
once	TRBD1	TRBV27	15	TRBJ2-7	CASSPPRDRGGEQYF	TGTGCCAGCAGTCCGCCCCGGGACAGGGGGGGCGAGCAGTACTTC
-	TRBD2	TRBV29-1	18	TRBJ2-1	CSVEGLAGGPIDYNEQFF	TGCAGCGTTGAAGGTCTAGCGGGGGGGCCGATCGACTACAATGAGCAGTTCTTC
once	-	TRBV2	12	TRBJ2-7	CASSELGPEQYF	TGTGCCAGCAGTGAGCTAGGCCCGGAGCAGTACTTC
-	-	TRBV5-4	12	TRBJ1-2	CASSEGFYGYTF	TGTGCCAGCAGCGAGGGTTTTTATGGCTACACCTTC
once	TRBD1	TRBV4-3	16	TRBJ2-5	CASSQDLGTGEETQYF	TGCGCCAGCAGCCAAGATTTGGGGACAGGGGAAGAGACCCAGTACTTC
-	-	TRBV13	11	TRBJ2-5	CASSYKETQYF	TGTGCCAGCAGCTACAAAGAGACCCAGTACTTC
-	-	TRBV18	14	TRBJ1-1	CASSTPAGSDGAFF	TGTGCCAGCTCCACACCGGCGGGGAGTGATGGAGCTTTCTTT
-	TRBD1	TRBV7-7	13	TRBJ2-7	CASSLATGAEQYF	TGTGCTAGCAGCTTAGCGACAGGGGCCGAGCAGTACTTC
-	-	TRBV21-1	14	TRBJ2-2	CASIWTGETGELFF	TGTGCCAGCATCTGGACAGGGGAGACCGGGGAGCTGTTTTTT
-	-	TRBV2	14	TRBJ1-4	CASIVEAYDEKLFF	TGTGCCAGCATTGTCGAGGCTTACGATGAAAAACTGTTTTTT
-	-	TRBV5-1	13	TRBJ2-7	CASRGTGRYEQYF	TGCGCCAGCAGAGGGACGGGCCGTTACGAGCAGTACTTC
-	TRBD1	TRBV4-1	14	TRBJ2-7	CASSQDRGPYEQYF	TGCGCCAGCAGTCAGGACAGGGGGCCGTACGAGCAGTACTTC
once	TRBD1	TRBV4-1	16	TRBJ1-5	CASSPGTDYSNQPQHF	TGCGCCAGCAGCCCCGGGACAGATTATAGCAATCAGCCCCAGCATTTT
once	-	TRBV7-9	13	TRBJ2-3	CASSATGADTQYF	TGTGCTAGCAGCGCCACCGGGGCAGATACGCAGTATTTT
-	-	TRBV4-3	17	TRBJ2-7	CASSQEALGQGGYEQYF	TGCGCCAGCAGCCAAGAGGCCCTTGGGCAGGGCGGCTACGAGCAGTACTTC
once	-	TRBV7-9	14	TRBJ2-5	CASSSDRRIITQYF	TGTGCCAGCAGCTCGGACAGAAGAATAATAACCCAGTACTTC
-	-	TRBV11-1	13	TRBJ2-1	CASSSRNYNEQFF	TGTGCCAGCAGTTCCCGGAACTACAATGAGCAGTTCTTC
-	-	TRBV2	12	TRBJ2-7	CASSEAVYEQYF	TGTGCCAGCAGTGAAGCGGTATACGAGCAGTACTTC
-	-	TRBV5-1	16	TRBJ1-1	CASSPRKQGENTEAFF	TGCGCCAGCAGCCCGCGTAAACAGGGTGAGAACACTGAAGCTTTCTTT
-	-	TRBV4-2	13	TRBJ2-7	CASSQDSTYEQYF	TGTGCCAGCAGCCAAGATTCAACCTACGAGCAGTACTTC
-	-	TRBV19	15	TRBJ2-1	CASSPGPSSYNEQFF	TGTGCCAGTAGCCCGGGACCGAGCTCCTACAATGAGCAGTTCTTC
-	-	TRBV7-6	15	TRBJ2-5	CASSLESRGGETQYF	TGTGCCAGCAGCTTAGAGTCGCGAGGGGGGGAGACCCAGTACTTC
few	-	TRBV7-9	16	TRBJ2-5	CASSLGSGTGRETQYF	TGTGCCAGCAGCTTAGGCTCCGGGACTGGGAGGGAGACCCAGTACTTC
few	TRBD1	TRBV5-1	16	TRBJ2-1	CASSYPGTGGWDEQFF	TGCGCCAGCAGCTACCCCGGGACAGGGGGTTGGGATGAGCAGTTCTTC
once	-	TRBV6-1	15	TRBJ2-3	CASSLWGPSTDTQYF	TGTGCCAGCAGTTTATGGGGGCCGAGCACAGATACGCAGTATTTT
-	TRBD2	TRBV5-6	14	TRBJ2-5	CASSPGTSGETQYF	TGTGCCAGCAGCCCTGGGACTAGCGGGGAGACCCAGTACTTC
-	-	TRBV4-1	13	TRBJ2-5	CASSQRAEETQYF	TGCGCCAGCAGCCAAAGGGCCGAAGAGACCCAGTACTTC
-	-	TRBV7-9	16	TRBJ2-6	CASSRSLESGANVLTF	TGTGCCAGCAGCAGATCTCTGGAATCTGGGGCCAACGTCCTGACTTTC
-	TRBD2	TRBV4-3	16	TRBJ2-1	CASSQVSGGAYNEQFF	TGCGCCAGCAGCCAAGTGAGCGGGGGGGCCTACAATGAGCAGTTCTTC